This T cell receptor beta chain came from a study of identical twins. General study results and limits: The study found that models underestimated out-of-frame TCR alpha sharing in monozygotic twins.

Using its own MiXCR run on the 5' RACE reads, TCRdb lists one record per CDR3 protein. The sample has some 440,000 distinct CDR3 sequences; 20% to 25% are singletons. This CDR3 has 15 residues. Trimming cost V 5 bases and J 8 bases; bases outside gene matches: 11. Germline CDR1 MNHNS, CDR2 SASEGT. In regard to this clonotype: What it binds is not known.

The sample was also linked to a second study, of T cells expressing NK-cell markers.

Sequencing was done on a sample of CD4+ T cells sorted from blood. The genes are TRBV6-1 and TRBJ2-7, with 11 bases identical to TRBD2. The TCR sequence derives from a woman aged 18-29 years in good health. The CDR3 loop is CASSPSGTSGLQQYF. In nucleotides, the CDR3 is TGTGCCAGCAGTCCATCCGGGACTAGCGGCTTGCAGCAGTACTTC.